These 10 T cell receptor beta chains were sequenced from one sample in a study of Ad26.COV2.S vaccination and SARS-CoV-2 variants. TCRdb keeps only in-frame clones here, not all; method: immunoSEQ multiplex PCR. This table holds about 440,000 clones, around 85% found once. Treatment given: approximately 18 received Ad26.COV2.S at low or high dose, single or two shots; about 5 received placebo; per-sample allocation not given. Sampling took place 63 days after the first vaccine or placebo injection. The sample in question was peripheral blood, obtained in a trial of Ad26.COV2.S vaccine versus placebo. The receptors shown here come from a person between 18 and 65 years old who received the Ad26.COV2.S COVID-19 vaccine or a placebo.

The chain links TRBV6-5 to TRBJ1-5, with D perhaps matching TRBD1 (5 bases). The CDR3 runs to 13 residues. The ends were cut back, 6 bases at V and 8 bases at J, with 14 bases in the middle. CDR1 MNHEY and CDR2 SVGAGI come from the germline V gene. The CDR3 DNA reads TGTGCCAGCAGCCGCCAAGGGGTAGAGCCCCAGCATTTT. Residues: CASSRQGVEPQHF.

V and J are TRBV7-2 and TRBJ1-1, with no clear D. The germline CDR1 and CDR2 sequences are SGHTA and FQGNSA. The CDR3 sequence is 15 residues long. The V gene lost 3 bases and the J gene lost 4 bases, with 15 bases spanning the gap. The DNA for the CDR3 is TGTGCCAGCAGCTTGAAAGGGCTTTCGAGCACTGAAGCTTTCTTT. Its protein product is CASSLKGLSSTEAFF.

The V and J genes are TRBV29-1 and TRBJ2-1; 10 bases line up with TRBD1. The CDR3 totals 13 residues. J was trimmed by 3 bases and V by 7 bases; bases with no gene match: 3. Per germline, CDR1 SQVTM and CDR2 ANQGSEA. The DNA of the CDR3 is TGCAGCGCCCGGGACAGGGGCTACAATGAGCAGTTCTTC. This translates into CSARDRGYNEQFF.

The chain uses TRBV9 and TRBJ2-5, with D unresolved. V shed 0 bases and J shed 1 base, with 7 bases lying between them. The CDR3 is 14 amino acids. Looked up from germline, CDR1 is SGDLS and CDR2 is YYNGEE. The CDR3 sequence: CASSVAGSQETQYF. As DNA, the CDR3 is TGTGCCAGCAGCGTAGCAGGCAGCCAAGAGACCCAGTACTTC.

The V call is TRBV12-3 or TRBV12-4, the J call TRBJ1-1; the D is unclear. Trimming took off 9 bases at V and 6 bases at J, with 17 bases between the two ends. CDR3 length: 13 residues. The CDR3 here is CASWTMEGAEAFF. The CDR3 DNA is TGTGCCAGTTGGACGATGGAAGGCGCTGAAGCTTTCTTT.

The CDR3 DNA reads TGTGCCAGCAGCCGGGACTTTTTCACTGAAGCTTTCTTT. Translation: CASSRDFFTEAFF. V and J are TRBV27 and TRBJ1-1, with D tentatively TRBD1 (5 bases). Germline lookup yields CDR1 MNHEY and CDR2 SMNVEV (reference sequence). V shed 6 bases and J shed 4 bases, with 12 bases lying between them. CDR3 length: 13 residues.

The rearrangement uses TRBV6-2 or TRBV6-3 and TRBJ1-5; the match to TRBD1 covers 7 bases. Germline V CDR1 and CDR2: MNHEY, SVGEGT. V lost 3 bases and J lost 1; bases outside the gene matches: 3. The CDR3 runs to 15 residues. The CDR3 region is CASSYTGESNQPQHF. CDR3 DNA: TGTGCCAGCAGTTATACAGGGGAGAGCAATCAGCCCCAGCATTTT.

This clone was seen a single time. CDR3 sequence: CASSQDAGSTDTQYF. Written as DNA, the CDR3 is TGTGCCAGCAGCCAAGATGCGGGGAGTACAGATACGCAGTATTTT. The chain joins TRBV14 to TRBJ2-3; D is perhaps TRBD2 (6 bases). The CDR3 contains 15 residues. Germline V gene sequence: CDR1 SGHDN, CDR2 FVKESK. V dropped 0 bases and J dropped 3 bases, with 10 bases sitting between them.

The chain combines TRBV29-1 with TRBJ1-1; D possibly corresponds to TRBD1 (6 bases). Per the germline V gene, CDR1 is SQVTM and CDR2 is ANQGSEA. V was clipped by 5 bases and J by 7 bases, with 14 bases between them. The CDR3 is 12 amino acids. Here the CDR3 DNA reads TGCAGCGTTCCCAGGGGATCTGGTGAAGCTTTCTTT. This encodes CSVPRGSGEAFF.

The rearrangement joins TRBV5-1 to TRBJ1-4, with D maybe TRBD1 (5 bases). This CDR3 comprises 16 residues. Germline lookup yields CDR1 SGHRS and CDR2 YFSETQ. The V end was cut by 4 bases, the J end by 0 bases, with 13 bases between. This CDR3 is CASSEQEIATNEKLFF. Written as DNA, the CDR3 is TGCGCCAGCAGCGAACAGGAGATTGCAACTAATGAAAAACTGTTTTTT. Together with reference TRBV5-1 and TRBJ1-4, the CDR3 gives the full variable domain: KAGVTQTPRYLIKTRGQQVTLSCSPISGHRSVSWYQQTPGQGLQFLFEYFSETQRNKGNFPGRFSGRQFSNSRSEMNVSTLELGDSALYLCASSEQEIATNEKLFFGSGTQLSVL.